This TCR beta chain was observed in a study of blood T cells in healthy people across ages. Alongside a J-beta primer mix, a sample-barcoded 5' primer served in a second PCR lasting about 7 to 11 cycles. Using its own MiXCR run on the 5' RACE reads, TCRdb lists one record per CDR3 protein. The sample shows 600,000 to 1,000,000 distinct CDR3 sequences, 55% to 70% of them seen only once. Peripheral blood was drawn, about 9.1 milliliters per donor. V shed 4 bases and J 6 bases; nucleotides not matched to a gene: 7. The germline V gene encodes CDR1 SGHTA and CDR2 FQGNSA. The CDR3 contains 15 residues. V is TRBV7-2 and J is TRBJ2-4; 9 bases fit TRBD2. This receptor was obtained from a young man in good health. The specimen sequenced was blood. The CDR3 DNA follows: TGTGCCAGCAGCTACCCCGGTAGCGGGAGAAACATTCAGTACTTC. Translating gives CASSYPGSGRNIQYF.